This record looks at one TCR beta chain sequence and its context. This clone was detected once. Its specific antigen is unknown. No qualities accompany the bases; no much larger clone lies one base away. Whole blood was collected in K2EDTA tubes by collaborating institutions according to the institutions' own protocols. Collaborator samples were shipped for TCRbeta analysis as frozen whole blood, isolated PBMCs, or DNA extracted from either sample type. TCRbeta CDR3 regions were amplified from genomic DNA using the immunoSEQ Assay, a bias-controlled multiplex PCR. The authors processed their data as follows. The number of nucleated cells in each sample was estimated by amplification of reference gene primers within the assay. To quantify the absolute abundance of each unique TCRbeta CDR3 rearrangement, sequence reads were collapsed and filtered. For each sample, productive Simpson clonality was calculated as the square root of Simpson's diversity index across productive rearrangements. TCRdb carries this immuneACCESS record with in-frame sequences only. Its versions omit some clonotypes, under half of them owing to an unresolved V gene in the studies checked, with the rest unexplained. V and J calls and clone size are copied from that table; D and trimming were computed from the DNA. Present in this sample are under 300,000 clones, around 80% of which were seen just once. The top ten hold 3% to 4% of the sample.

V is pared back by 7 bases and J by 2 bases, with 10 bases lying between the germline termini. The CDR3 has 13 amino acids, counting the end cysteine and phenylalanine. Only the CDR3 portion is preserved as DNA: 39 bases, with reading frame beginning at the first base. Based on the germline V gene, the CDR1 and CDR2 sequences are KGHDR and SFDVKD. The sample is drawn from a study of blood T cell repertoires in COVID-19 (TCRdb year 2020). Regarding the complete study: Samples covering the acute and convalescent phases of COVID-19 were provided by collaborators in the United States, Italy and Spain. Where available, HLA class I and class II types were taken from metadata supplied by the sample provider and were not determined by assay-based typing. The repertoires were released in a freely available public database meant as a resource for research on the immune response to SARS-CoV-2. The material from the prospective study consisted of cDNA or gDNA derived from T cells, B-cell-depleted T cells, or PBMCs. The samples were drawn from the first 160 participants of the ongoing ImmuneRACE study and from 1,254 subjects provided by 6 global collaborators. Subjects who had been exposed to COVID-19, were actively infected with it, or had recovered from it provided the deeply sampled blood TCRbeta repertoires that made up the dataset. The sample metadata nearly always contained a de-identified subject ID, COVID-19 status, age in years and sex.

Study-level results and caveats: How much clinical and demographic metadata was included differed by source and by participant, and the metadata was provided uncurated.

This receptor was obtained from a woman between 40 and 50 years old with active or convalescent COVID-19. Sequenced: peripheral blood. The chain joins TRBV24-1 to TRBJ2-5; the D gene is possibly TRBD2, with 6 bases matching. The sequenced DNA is TGTGCCACCAGCCGGGACTTACAAGAGACCCAGTACTTC. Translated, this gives CATSRDLQETQYF.